This passage covers 19 T cell receptor beta chains from one sample sequenced in a study of CD8+ T cells in alopecia areata. RNA was isolated and reverse transcribed to cDNA, the sequencing template. The method was immunoSEQ multiplex PCR; TCRdb's version includes in-frame clones alone and lacks a portion of them. Of about 15,000 clones in the sample, approximately 54% are singletons; the top ten hold approximately 13%. Researchers gathered lesional scalp punch biopsies and peripheral blood from patients with alopecia areata. Sequencing was performed on skin. These receptors all stem from a human donor with alopecia areata.

The V call is TRBV30, the J call TRBJ1-1; no reliable D call. CDR3 length: 13 amino acids. V lost 0 bases and J 3 bases, leaving 8 bases between the germline ends. The germline V gene has CDR1 GTSNPN and CDR2 SVGIG (reference sequence). The CDR3 coding sequence is TGTGCCTGGAGTGTACAGTTATACACTGAAGCTTTCTTT. The encoded protein is CAWSVQLYTEAFF.

This clone has just a few counts. The V and J genes are TRBV10-3 and TRBJ2-1; TRBD2 agrees at 8 bases. Germline V lookup: CDR1 ENHRY, CDR2 SYGVKD. V shed 5 bases and J 9 bases; nucleotides not matched to a gene: 15. The CDR3 sequence is 16 residues long. CDR3 sequence reads: CAISPPAPGLEGEQFF. Written as DNA, the CDR3 is TGTGCCATCAGTCCCCCGGCACCGGGACTAGAGGGTGAGCAGTTCTTC.

This chain joins TRBV4-2 and TRBJ2-2, with TRBD2 matching 8 bases. The CDR3 contains 17 residues. Trimming removed 1 base from V and 6 bases from J; junction bases left unmatched: 10. Germline V gene data show CDR1 as LGHNA and CDR2 as YNFKEQ. The CDR3 coding sequence is TGTGCCAGCAGCCAAGTTCCGGGACTAGGAAGTCCCGGGGAGCTGTTTTTT. Amino acids: CASSQVPGLGSPGELFF.

The V call is TRBV7-2, the J call TRBJ2-5; a possible D gene is TRBD2 (6 bases). CDR3 length equals 12 residues. The ends were cut back, 5 bases at V and 11 bases at J, with 15 bases in the middle. The germline CDR1 and CDR2 sequences are SGHTA and FQGNSA. CDR3 nucleotide sequence: TGTGCCAGCAGCCCCGCGGAGGGACGACAGTACTTC. Its protein is CASSPAEGRQYF.

The genes are TRBV5-8 and TRBJ2-7; the D gene is possibly TRBD2 (5 bases). CDR1 is SGHTS and CDR2 is YDEGEE in the germline V gene. The ends were cut back, 4 bases at V and 3 bases at J, with 17 bases in the middle. This CDR3 spans 15 amino acids. CDR3 region: CASSRWSEGYYEQYF. As DNA, the CDR3 is TGTGCCAGCAGCCGGTGGTCTGAGGGTTACTACGAGCAGTACTTC.

The CDR3 spells CASIHSGPSYNEQFF. The CDR3 nucleotides read TGTGCCAGCATTCACAGCGGGCCCTCCTACAATGAGCAGTTCTTC. The chain joins TRBV7-3 to TRBJ2-1, with a tentative D call TRBD2 (6 bases). V lost 7 bases, J lost 0 bases, and 13 bases lay in between. Germline values: CDR1 SGHTA, CDR2 FQGTGA. The CDR3 runs to 15 residues.

This clone has just a few counts. V usage is TRBV4-1 and J usage is TRBJ1-1; D perhaps matches TRBD1 (6 bases). With 6 bases removed from V and 5 bases from J, the gap between germline ends came to 19 bases. Germline V gene sequence: CDR1 MGHRA, CDR2 YSYEKL. The CDR3 consists of 15 residues. CDR3 amino acids: CASRPKEGQGTEAFF. Here the CDR3 DNA reads TGCGCCAGCAGGCCCAAGGAAGGGCAGGGGACTGAAGCTTTCTTT.

The chain uses TRBV7-9 and TRBJ2-2; TRBD2 agrees at 8 bases. The CDR3 runs to 15 residues. With V trimmed by 2 bases and J by 5 bases, 4 bases remained unmatched. Germline V lookup: CDR1 SEHNR, CDR2 FQNEAQ (reference sequence). The CDR3 sequence: CASSLIREGTGELFF. The CDR3 bases are TGTGCCAGCAGCTTAATCCGGGAGGGGACCGGGGAGCTGTTTTTT.

V and J are TRBV9 and TRBJ2-7; TRBD1 matches 8 bases. Germline-derived CDR1 and CDR2 are SGDLS and YYNGEE. V was clipped by 2 bases and J by 3 bases; unmatched bases: 7. The CDR3 has 15 residues. The CDR3 loop reads CASSVAQGAIYEQYF. CDR3 nucleotide sequence: TGTGCCAGCAGCGTCGCCCAGGGGGCTATCTACGAGCAGTACTTC.

The chain carries TRBV27 and TRBJ2-5; D is undetermined. V shed 6 bases and J shed 1 base, with 12 bases lying between them. The CDR3 runs 14 residues. The germline V gene has CDR1 MNHEY and CDR2 SMNVEV (reference sequence). The CDR3 region has the DNA TGTGCCAGCAGGGGGAATGACGGCCAAGAGACCCAGTACTTC. Its protein is CASRGNDGQETQYF.

This chain joins TRBV6-1 and TRBJ2-7, with TRBD1 matching 8 bases. CDR1 is MNHNS and CDR2 is SASEGT in the germline V gene. The CDR3 contains 12 residues. J gave up 5 bases and V 8 bases, and 5 bases lay outside the gene matches. Here the CDR3 DNA reads TGTGCCAGCCGGGACAGGTCCCACGAGCAGTACTTC. Its translation is CASRDRSHEQYF.

There are a few counts of this clone. This rearrangement joins TRBV30 to TRBJ2-2; D might be TRBD2 (6 bases). CDR3 length: 14 residues. With 1 base removed from V and 0 bases from J, the gap between germline ends came to 6 bases. Germline CDR1 is GTSNPN and CDR2 is SVGIG (reference sequence). Written as DNA, the CDR3 is TGTGCCTGGAGTGCGGGAGCGAACACCGGGGAGCTGTTTTTT. This codes for CAWSAGANTGELFF.

The chain joins TRBV5-4 to TRBJ2-7, with 11 bases lining up with TRBD1. V trimming: 4 bases; J trimming: 4 bases; junction bases outside the gene matches: 10. The CDR3 is made up of 16 amino acids. Germline loops: CDR1 SGHNT, CDR2 YYREEE (reference sequence). This chain's CDR3 is CASSQSLGTGGYEQYF. In DNA form, the CDR3 reads TGTGCCAGCAGCCAAAGTCTCGGGACAGGGGGTTACGAGCAGTACTTC.

The table lists this clone with a few counts. The chain links TRBV6-5 to TRBJ1-5; D gene uncertain. The CDR3 sequence is 15 residues long. Trimming removed 1 base from V and 7 bases from J, with 14 bases in between. Germline V gives CDR1 MNHEY, CDR2 SVGAGI. Written as DNA, the CDR3 is TGTGCCAGCAGTTACTTCGCGGGCGCAGGCCAGCCCCAGCATTTT. Protein product: CASSYFAGAGQPQHF.

The chain has TRBV29-1 and TRBJ2-1, with 9 bases identical to TRBD2. Per the germline V gene, CDR1 is SQVTM and CDR2 is ANQGSEA. V shed 7 bases, J shed 6 bases, and the junction held 10 bases outside the gene matches. The CDR3 extends over 14 amino acids. Written as DNA, the CDR3 is TGCAGCGGGAGTCGGCTAGCGGGAAGCAATGAGCAGTTCTTC. It codes for CSGSRLAGSNEQFF.

The V and J genes are TRBV4-2 and TRBJ1-2; TRBD1 matches at 10 bases. The CDR3 consists of 16 residues. V lost 0 bases, J lost 7 bases, and 8 bases stayed unmatched. Germline values: CDR1 LGHNA, CDR2 YNFKEQ. The CDR3 region has the DNA TGTGCCAGCAGCCAAGATCGGAGACAGGGGGCAAGTGGCTACACCTTC. It is translated as CASSQDRRQGASGYTF.

V is TRBV29-1 and J is TRBJ1-1; D call uncertain. The CDR3 runs to 15 residues. Germline-derived CDR1 and CDR2 are SQVTM and ANQGSEA. V gave up 1 base and J gave up 5 bases, with 17 bases separating them. CDR3 amino acids: CSVEVVSVRETEAFF. The CDR3 bases are TGCAGCGTTGAAGTCGTATCGGTGCGGGAAACTGAAGCTTTCTTT. Filled out from reference TRBV29-1 and TRBJ1-1, the complete variable domain reads SAVISQKPSRDICQRGTSLTIQCQVDSQVTMMFWYRQQPGQSLTLIATANQGSEATYESGFVIDKFPISRPNLTFSTLTVSNMSPEDSSIYLCSVEVVSVRETEAFFGQGTRLTVV.

This clone is a singleton in its sample. The chain couples TRBV5-8 to TRBJ2-3; 9 bases map to TRBD1. The CDR3 is made up of 15 amino acids. The J segment lost 4 bases and the V segment lost 4 bases, leaving 7 bases of the junction unmatched. Germline V lookup: CDR1 SGHTS, CDR2 YDEGEE. The CDR3 loop reads CASSPGQGNADTQYF. CDR3 coding DNA: TGTGCCAGCAGCCCGGGACAGGGTAACGCAGATACGCAGTATTTT.

The chain carries TRBV27 and TRBJ2-3, with D hard to call. V was cut by 8 bases and J by 5 bases, with 8 bases left in between. Germline V gene data show CDR1 as MNHEY and CDR2 as SMNVEV (reference sequence). CDR3 length: 11 amino acids. For the CDR3, the DNA is TGTGCCAGCCACGATGGAGATACGCAGTATTTT. Protein: CASHDGDTQYF.